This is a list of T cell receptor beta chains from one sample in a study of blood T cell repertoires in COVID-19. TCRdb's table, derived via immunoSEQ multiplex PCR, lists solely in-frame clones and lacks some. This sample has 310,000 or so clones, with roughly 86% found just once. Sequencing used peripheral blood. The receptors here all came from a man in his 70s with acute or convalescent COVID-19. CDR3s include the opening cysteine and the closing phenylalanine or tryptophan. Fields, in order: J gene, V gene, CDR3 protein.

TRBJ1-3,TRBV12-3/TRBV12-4,CASSTGYTIYF
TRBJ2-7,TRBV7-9,CASSGRTSGGAYEQYF
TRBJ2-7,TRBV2,CASTRTGFEQYF
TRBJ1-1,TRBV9,CASSATPQGNTEAFF
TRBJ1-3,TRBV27,CASSSTDRGIGNTIYF
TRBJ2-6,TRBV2,CASRSSGTGGARGANVLTF
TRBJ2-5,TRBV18,CASSPPMTGGKTQYF
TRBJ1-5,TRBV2,CASSELTGGNQPQHF
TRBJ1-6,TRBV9,CASSGGQGIGSPLHF
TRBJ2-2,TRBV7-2,CASSPKAIAGELFF
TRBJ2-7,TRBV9,CASSVGIDGDYEQYF
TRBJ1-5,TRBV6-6,CASSRYNRSNQPQHF
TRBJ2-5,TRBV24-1,CATSEARGAGETQYF
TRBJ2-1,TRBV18,CASSVGTDNEQFF
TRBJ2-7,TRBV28,CASVPRARLTYEQYF
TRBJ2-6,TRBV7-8,CASSLGNSGANVLTF
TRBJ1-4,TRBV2,CASSKQGPNEKLFF
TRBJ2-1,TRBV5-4,CASSLDRGVYEQFF
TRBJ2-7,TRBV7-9,CASSQTSGGDEQYF
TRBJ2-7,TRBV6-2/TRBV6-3,CASSLGVVPFYEQYF
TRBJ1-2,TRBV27,CASRNRGRGYTF
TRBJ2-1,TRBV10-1,CASSESLAGYEQFF
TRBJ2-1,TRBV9,CASSVGTGSSYNEQFF
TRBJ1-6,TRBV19,CASSMNTGINSPLHF
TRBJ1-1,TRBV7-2,CASSSLQGATEAFF
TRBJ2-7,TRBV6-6,CASSPPGQGWDEQYF
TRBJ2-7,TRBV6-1,CASSDRGYEQYF
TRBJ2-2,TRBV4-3,CASSQDRASGGELFF
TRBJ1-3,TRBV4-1,CASSQPTGTGNTIYF
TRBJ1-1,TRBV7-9,CASSLQGPNTEAFF
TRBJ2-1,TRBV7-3,CASSLNPSGVGYNEQFF